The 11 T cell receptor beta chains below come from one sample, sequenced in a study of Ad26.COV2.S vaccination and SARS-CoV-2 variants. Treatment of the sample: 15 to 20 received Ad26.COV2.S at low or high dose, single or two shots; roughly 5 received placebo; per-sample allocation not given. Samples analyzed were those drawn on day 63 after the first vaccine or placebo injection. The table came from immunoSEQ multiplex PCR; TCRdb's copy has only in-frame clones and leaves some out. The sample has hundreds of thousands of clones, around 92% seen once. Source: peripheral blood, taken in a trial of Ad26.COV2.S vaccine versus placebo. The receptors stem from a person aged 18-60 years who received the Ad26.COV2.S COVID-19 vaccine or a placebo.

CDR3 in amino acids: CAMGGPRRRMEGEQYF. CDR3 nucleotide sequence: TGTGCCATGGGAGGCCCCCGGCGTAGGATGGAAGGCGAGCAGTACTTC. The chain combines TRBV5-4 with TRBJ2-7, with D possibly matching TRBD2 (6 bases). V was cut by 9 bases and J by 6 bases, with 28 bases left in between. The CDR3 runs to 16 residues. Looked up from germline, CDR1 is SGHNT and CDR2 is YYREEE (reference sequence).

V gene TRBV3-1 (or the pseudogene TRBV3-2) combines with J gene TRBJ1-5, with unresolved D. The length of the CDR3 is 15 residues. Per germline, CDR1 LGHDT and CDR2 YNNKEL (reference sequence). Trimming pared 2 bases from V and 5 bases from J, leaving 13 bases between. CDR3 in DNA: TGTGCCAGCAGCCAAAACAGTGGGGTGGATCAGCCCCAGCATTTT. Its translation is CASSQNSGVDQPQHF.

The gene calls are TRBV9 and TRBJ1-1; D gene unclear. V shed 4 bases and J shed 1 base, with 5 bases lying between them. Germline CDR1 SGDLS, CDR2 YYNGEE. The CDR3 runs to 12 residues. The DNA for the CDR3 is TGTGCCAGCAGCCCTGAGAACACTGAAGCTTTCTTT. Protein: CASSPENTEAFF. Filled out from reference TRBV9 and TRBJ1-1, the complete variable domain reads DSGVTQTPKHLITATGQRVTLRCSPRSGDLSVYWYQQSLDQGLQFLIQYYNGEERAKGNILERFSAQQFPDLHSELNLSSLELGDSALYFCASSPENTEAFFGQGTRLTVV.

For the CDR3, the DNA is TGTGCCAGCGAAAAAATGGCGGCTATGAACACTGAAGCTTTCTTT. Amino acids: CASEKMAAMNTEAFF. The chain has TRBV2 and TRBJ1-1; D is unresolved. The CDR3 has 15 amino acids. Germline lookup yields CDR1 SNHLY and CDR2 FYNNEI. The ends were cut back, 8 bases at V and 0 bases at J, with 16 bases in the middle.

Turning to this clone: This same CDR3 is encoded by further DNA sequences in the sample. The CDR3 loop reads CASSIGSTDTQYF. CDR3 DNA: TGTGCCAGTAGTATAGGGAGCACAGATACGCAGTATTTT. This rearrangement joins TRBV19 to TRBJ2-3; D call uncertain. This CDR3 is 13 amino acids long. Trimming removed 1 base from V and 0 bases from J, with 2 bases in between. Germline-derived CDR1 and CDR2 are LNHDA and SQIVND (reference sequence).

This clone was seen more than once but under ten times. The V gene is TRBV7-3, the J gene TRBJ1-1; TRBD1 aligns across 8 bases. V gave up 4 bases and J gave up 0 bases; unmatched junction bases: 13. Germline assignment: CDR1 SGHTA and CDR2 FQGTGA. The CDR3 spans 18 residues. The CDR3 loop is CASSYHRDGQGMNTEAFF. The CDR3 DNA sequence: TGTGCCAGCAGCTACCACCGAGATGGACAGGGAATGAACACTGAAGCTTTCTTT.

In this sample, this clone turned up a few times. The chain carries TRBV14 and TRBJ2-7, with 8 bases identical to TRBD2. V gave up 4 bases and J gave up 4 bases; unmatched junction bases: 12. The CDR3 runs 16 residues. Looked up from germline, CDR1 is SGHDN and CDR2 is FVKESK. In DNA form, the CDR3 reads TGTGCCAGCAGCCTTCGCGGGGCTAGCGGGCAATACGAGCAGTACTTC. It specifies CASSLRGASGQYEQYF.

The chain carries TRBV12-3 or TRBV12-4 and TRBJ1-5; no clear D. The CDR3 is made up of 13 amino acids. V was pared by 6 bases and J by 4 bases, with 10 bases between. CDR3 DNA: TGTGCCAGCAGCCTAAGGGAAAATCAGCCCCAGCATTTT. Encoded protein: CASSLRENQPQHF.

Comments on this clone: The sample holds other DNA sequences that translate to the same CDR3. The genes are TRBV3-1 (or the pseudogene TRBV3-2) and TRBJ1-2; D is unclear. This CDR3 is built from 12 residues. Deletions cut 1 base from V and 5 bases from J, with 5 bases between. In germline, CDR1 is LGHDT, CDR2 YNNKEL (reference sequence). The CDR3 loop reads CASSQVGYGYTF. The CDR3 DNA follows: TGTGCCAGCAGCCAAGTTGGGTATGGCTACACCTTC.

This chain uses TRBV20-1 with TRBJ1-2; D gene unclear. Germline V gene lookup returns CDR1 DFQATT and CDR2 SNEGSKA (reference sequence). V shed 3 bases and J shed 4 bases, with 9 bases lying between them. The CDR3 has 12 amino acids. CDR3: CSASGVSYGYTF. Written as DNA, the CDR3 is TGCAGTGCTAGTGGGGTATCCTATGGCTACACCTTC.

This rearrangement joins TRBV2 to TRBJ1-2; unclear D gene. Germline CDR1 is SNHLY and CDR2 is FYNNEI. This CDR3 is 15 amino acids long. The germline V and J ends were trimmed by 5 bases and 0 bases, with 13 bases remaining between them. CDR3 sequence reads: CASSLQRFPNYGYTF. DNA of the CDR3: TGTGCCAGCAGTTTACAGAGGTTTCCTAACTATGGCTACACCTTC.